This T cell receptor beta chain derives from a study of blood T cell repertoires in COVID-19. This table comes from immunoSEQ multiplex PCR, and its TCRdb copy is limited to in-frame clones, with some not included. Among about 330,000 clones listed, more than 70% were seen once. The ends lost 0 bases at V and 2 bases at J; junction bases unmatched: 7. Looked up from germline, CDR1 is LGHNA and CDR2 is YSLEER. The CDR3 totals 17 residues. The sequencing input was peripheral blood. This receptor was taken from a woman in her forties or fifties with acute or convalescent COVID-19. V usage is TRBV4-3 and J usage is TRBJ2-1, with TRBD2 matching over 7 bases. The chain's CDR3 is CASSQDSPSGAYNEQFF. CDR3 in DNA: TGCGCCAGCAGCCAAGATTCCCCTAGCGGAGCCTACAATGAGCAGTTCTTC.